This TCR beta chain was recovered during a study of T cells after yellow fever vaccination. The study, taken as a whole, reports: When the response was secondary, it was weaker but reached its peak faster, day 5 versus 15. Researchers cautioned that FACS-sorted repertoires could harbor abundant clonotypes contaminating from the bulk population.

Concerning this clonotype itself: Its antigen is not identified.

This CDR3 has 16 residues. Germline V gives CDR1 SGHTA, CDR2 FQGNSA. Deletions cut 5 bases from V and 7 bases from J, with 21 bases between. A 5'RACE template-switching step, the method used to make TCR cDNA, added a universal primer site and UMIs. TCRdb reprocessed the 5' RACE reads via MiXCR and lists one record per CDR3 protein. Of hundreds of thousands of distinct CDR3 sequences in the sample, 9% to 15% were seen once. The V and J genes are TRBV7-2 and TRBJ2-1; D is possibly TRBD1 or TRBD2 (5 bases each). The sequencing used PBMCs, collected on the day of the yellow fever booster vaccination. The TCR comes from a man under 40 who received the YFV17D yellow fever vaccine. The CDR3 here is CASSPTGTAINNEQFF. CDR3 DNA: TGTGCCAGCAGCCCAACCGGGACGGCGATTAATAATGAGCAGTTCTTC.